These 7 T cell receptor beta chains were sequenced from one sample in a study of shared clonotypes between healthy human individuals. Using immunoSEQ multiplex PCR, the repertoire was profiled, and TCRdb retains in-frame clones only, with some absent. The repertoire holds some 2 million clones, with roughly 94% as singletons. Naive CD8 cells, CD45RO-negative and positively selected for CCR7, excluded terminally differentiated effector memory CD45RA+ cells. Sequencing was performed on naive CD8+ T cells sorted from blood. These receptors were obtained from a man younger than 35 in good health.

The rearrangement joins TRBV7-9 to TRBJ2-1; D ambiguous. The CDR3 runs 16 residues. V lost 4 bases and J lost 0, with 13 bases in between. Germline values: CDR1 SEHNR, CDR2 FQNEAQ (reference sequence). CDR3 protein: CASSSRLTDSYNEQFF. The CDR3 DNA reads TGTGCCAGCAGCTCCCGACTGACGGACTCCTACAATGAGCAGTTCTTC.

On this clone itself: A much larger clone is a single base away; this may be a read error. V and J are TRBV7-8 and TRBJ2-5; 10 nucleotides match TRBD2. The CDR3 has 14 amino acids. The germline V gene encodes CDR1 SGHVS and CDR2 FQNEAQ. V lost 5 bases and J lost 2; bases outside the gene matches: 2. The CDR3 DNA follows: TGTGCCAGCAGCATACTAGCGGGACAAGAGACCCAGTACTTC. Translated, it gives CASSILAGQETQYF.

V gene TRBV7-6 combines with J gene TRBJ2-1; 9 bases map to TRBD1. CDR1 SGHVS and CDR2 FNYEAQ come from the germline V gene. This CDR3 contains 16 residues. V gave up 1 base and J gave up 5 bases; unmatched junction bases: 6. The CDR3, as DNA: TGTGCCAGCAGCTTAGAACGGACAGGGGTCCACAATGAGCAGTTCTTC. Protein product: CASSLERTGVHNEQFF.

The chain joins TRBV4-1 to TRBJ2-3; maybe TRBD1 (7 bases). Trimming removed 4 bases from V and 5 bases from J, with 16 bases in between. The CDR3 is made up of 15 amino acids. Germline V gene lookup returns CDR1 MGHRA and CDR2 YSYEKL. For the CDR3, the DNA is TGCGCCAGCAGCCCGGAGACAGGGAGGAGAGATACGCAGTATTTT. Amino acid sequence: CASSPETGRRDTQYF.

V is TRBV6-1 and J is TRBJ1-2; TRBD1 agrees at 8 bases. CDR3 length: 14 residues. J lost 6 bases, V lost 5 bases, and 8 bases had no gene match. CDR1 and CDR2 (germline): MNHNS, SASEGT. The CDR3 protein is CASSNRDRRNGYTF. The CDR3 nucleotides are TGTGCCAGCAGTAACCGGGACAGGAGGAATGGCTACACCTTC.

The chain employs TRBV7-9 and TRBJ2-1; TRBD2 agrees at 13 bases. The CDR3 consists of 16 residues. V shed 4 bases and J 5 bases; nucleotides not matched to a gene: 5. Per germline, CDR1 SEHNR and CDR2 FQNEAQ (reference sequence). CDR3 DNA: TGTGCCAGCAGCTCGGGACTAGCGGGACTGGACAATGAGCAGTTCTTC. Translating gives CASSSGLAGLDNEQFF.

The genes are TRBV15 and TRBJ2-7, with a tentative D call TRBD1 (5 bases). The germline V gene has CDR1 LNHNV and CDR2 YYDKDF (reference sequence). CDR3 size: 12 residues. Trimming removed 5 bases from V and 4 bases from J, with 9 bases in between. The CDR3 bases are TGTGCCACCAGCGGGGCAGATTACGAGCAGTACTTC. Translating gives CATSGADYEQYF.